This passage covers 20 T cell receptor beta chains from one sample sequenced in a study of cytomegalovirus exposure and HLA in healthy donors. The PCR employed 60 Vbeta primers together with 13 Jbeta primers. Libraries were prepared by immunoSEQ multiplex PCR; TCRdb keeps only in-frame clonotypes and omits some of them. The sample includes roughly 200,000 clones, 79% of them seen just once. The sample consisted of PBMCs. The receptor set was obtained from a woman aged 30 to 39 in good health and CMV-seropositive.

This rearrangement joins TRBV10-3 to TRBJ2-3, with 12 bases identical to TRBD2. The CDR3 covers 19 residues. Per germline, CDR1 ENHRY and CDR2 SYGVKD. The V gene end was trimmed by 2 bases and the J gene end by 5 bases; junction bases not matched to a gene: 14. This CDR3 is CAISETLAGGPYREDTQYF. The CDR3, as DNA: TGTGCCATCAGTGAGACCCTAGCGGGAGGGCCTTATAGGGAAGATACGCAGTATTTT.

This clone has only one observation. CDR3 region: CASSSNRGQQPQHF. The DNA of the CDR3 is TGTGCCAGCAGCTCGAACAGGGGGCAACAGCCCCAGCATTTT. The J gene is TRBJ1-5, the V gene TRBV7-9, with 9 positions matching TRBD1. This CDR3 comprises 14 residues. The trim removed 4 bases at V and 7 bases at J, leaving 5 bases unmatched. The germline CDR1 and CDR2 sequences are SEHNR and FQNEAQ (reference sequence).

V usage is TRBV7-9 and J usage is TRBJ1-1; TRBD1 is a possible D gene (6 bases). The CDR3 has 15 residues. Germline V lookup: CDR1 SEHNR, CDR2 FQNEAQ (reference sequence). The V end lost 5 bases, the J end lost 4 bases, and 17 bases lay between the germline ends. CDR3 coding DNA: TGTGCCAGCAGCCCGTCCTCGGTAGGGGGCACTGAAGCTTTCTTT. Amino acid sequence: CASSPSSVGGTEAFF.

CDR3 protein: CASSWRQGDSPLHF. DNA for the CDR3: TGTGCCAGCAGTTGGAGACAGGGGGATTCACCCCTCCACTTT. V and J are TRBV27 and TRBJ1-6, with 9 bases lining up with TRBD1. This CDR3 contains 14 residues. Per germline, CDR1 MNHEY and CDR2 SMNVEV (reference sequence). Germline trimming cut 4 bases from V and 8 bases from J; bases unmatched to any gene: 3.

The chain employs TRBV5-6 and TRBJ2-1; D unclear. Germline V CDR1 and CDR2: SGHDT, YYEEEE. With 4 bases removed from V and 1 base from J, the gap between germline ends came to 9 bases. The CDR3 has 14 residues. The DNA for the CDR3 is TGTGCCAGCAGCGTGAGTTCGTCCTACAATGAGCAGTTCTTC. This translates into CASSVSSSYNEQFF. Full variable domain (remainder filled in from reference TRBV5-6 and TRBJ2-1): DAGVTQSPTHLIKTRGQQVTLRCSPKSGHDTVSWYQQALGQGPQFIFQYYEEEERQRGNFPDRFSGHQFPNYSSELNVNALLLGDSALYLCASSVSSSYNEQFFGPGTRLTVL.

The chain uses TRBV6-6 and TRBJ1-4; 8 bases align to TRBD1. The CDR3 is 16 amino acids. Germline V gene sequence: CDR1 MNHNY, CDR2 SVGAGI (reference sequence). With V trimmed by 6 bases and J by 7 bases, 13 bases remained unmatched. DNA for the CDR3: TGTGCCAGCAGAACAAATTCCGGGACAGGTGCTGAAAAACTGTTTTTT. This sequence encodes CASRTNSGTGAEKLFF.

V is TRBV10-3 and J is TRBJ1-3; the match to TRBD1 covers 10 bases. CDR1 is ENHRY, CDR2 SYGVKD, per germline. This CDR3 comprises 16 residues. The trim removed 6 bases at V and 0 bases at J, leaving 5 bases unmatched. The CDR3 region is CAIRRTGGYSGNTIYF. The CDR3 region has the DNA TGTGCCATCAGGAGGACAGGGGGTTACTCTGGAAACACCATATATTTT.

The rearrangement links TRBV30 to TRBJ1-5; D perhaps matches TRBD1 (6 bases). V was pared by 7 bases and J by 11 bases, with 27 bases between. The germline gives CDR1 GTSNPN, CDR2 SVGIG (reference sequence). This CDR3 is 15 amino acids long. The CDR3 protein is CAFCTGNGGPEAQHF. The CDR3 region has the DNA TGTGCCTTTTGTACAGGGAACGGGGGGCCTGAGGCCCAGCATTTT.

The chain employs TRBV5-4 and TRBJ1-6; no reliable D call. CDR1 SGHNT and CDR2 YYREEE come from the germline V gene (reference sequence). V was cut by 4 bases and J by 9 bases, with 17 bases left in between. The CDR3 loop spans 15 amino acids. The DNA for the CDR3 is TGTGCCAGCAGCCCCACTACGATAGGAATTTCACCCCTCCACTTT. It translates to CASSPTTIGISPLHF.

The chain combines TRBV7-2 with TRBJ2-1; D might be TRBD2 (6 bases). The V gene's germline CDR1 is SGHTA and CDR2 FQGNSA. With 3 bases removed from V and 1 base from J, the gap between germline ends came to 10 bases. The CDR3 totals 15 residues. Here the CDR3 DNA reads TGTGCCAGCAGCTTGTCGGGGGAGTCCTACAATGAGCAGTTCTTC. Translating it yields CASSLSGESYNEQFF.

The chain employs TRBV5-4 and TRBJ2-3, with 8 bases fitting TRBD1. The CDR3 length is 14 residues. V gave up 2 bases and J gave up 4 bases; unmatched junction bases: 3. CDR1 is SGHNT and CDR2 is YYREEE in the germline V gene (reference sequence). CDR3 loop: CASSFGQGPDTQYF. In nucleotides, the CDR3 is TGTGCCAGCAGCTTCGGACAGGGCCCAGATACGCAGTATTTT.

The chain has TRBV6-6 and TRBJ2-5, with D unresolved. This CDR3 comprises 15 residues. V was clipped by 2 bases and J by 2 bases, with 12 bases between them. The germline V gene encodes CDR1 MNHNY and CDR2 SVGAGI (reference sequence). CDR3 in amino acids: CASSYSRVRQETQYF. As DNA, the CDR3 is TGTGCCAGCAGTTACAGCCGGGTTAGGCAAGAGACCCAGTACTTC.

The DNA of the CDR3 is TGTGCCAGCAATCGCGTACGCGGGGCCAACGTCCTGACTTTC. This encodes CASNRVRGANVLTF. The chain joins TRBV2 to TRBJ2-6; D not certain. With 7 bases removed from V and 4 bases from J, the gap between germline ends came to 11 bases. This CDR3 is 14 amino acids long. Germline V gene lookup returns CDR1 SNHLY and CDR2 FYNNEI.

This clone was observed a single time. J is TRBJ2-7 and V is TRBV19; D gene unclear. Germline V gene data show CDR1 as LNHDA and CDR2 as SQIVND (reference sequence). The CDR3 runs 13 residues. The V and J ends lost 6 bases and 5 bases respectively, with 14 bases between them. The CDR3 loop is CASSLFLYDEQYF. CDR3 nucleotide sequence: TGTGCCAGTAGCCTATTCCTGTACGACGAGCAGTACTTC.

The V call is TRBV6-1, the J call TRBJ2-5; D possibly corresponds to TRBD1 (6 bases). This CDR3 is built from 16 residues. In germline, CDR1 is MNHNS, CDR2 SASEGT. The germline V and J ends were trimmed by 0 bases and 1 base, with 12 bases remaining between them. CDR3 sequence (DNA): TGTGCCAGCAGTGAAGCAGGACAGCCTGGCCAAGAGACCCAGTACTTC. Its translation: CASSEAGQPGQETQYF.

This chain links TRBV21-1 with TRBJ1-2. TRBV21-1 is recorded as a pseudogene. CDR3 length equals 15 residues. The DNA of the CDR3 is TGTGCCAGCAGCAAAGTACACAGCGGATGCTATGGCTACACCTTC. Its translation: CASSKVHSGCYGYTF.

CDR3 residues: CASSYSIWEDSYEQYF. The CDR3 region has the DNA TGTGCCAGCAGTTACTCCATCTGGGAGGACTCCTACGAGCAGTACTTC. V and J are TRBV6-5 and TRBJ2-7; D is possibly TRBD2 (6 bases). V lost 0 bases to trimming and J lost 0 bases, with 12 bases between them. In germline, CDR1 is MNHEY, CDR2 SVGAGI. The CDR3 runs to 16 residues.

This sequence joins TRBV14 and TRBJ2-1; 14 bases line up with TRBD2. The ends lost 5 bases at V and 4 bases at J; junction bases unmatched: 10. Germline V gene data show CDR1 as SGHDN and CDR2 as FVKESK. This CDR3 has 18 residues. In DNA, the CDR3 is TGTGCCAGCAGCGGTCTAGGACTAGCGGGAGGACGGTACAATGAGCAGTTCTTC. Residues: CASSGLGLAGGRYNEQFF.

This sequence joins TRBV29-1 and TRBJ2-1; D perhaps matches TRBD1 (5 bases). Germline CDR1 and CDR2: SQVTM and ANQGSEA. The length of the CDR3 is 11 residues. Trimming removed 6 bases at V and 6 bases at J, with 9 bases between. The CDR3 loop is CSVPTGNEQFF. DNA of the CDR3: TGCAGCGTCCCCACAGGCAATGAGCAGTTCTTC.

This rearrangement joins TRBV19 to TRBJ1-2; D not resolved. Germline V gene sequence: CDR1 LNHDA, CDR2 SQIVND (reference sequence). V was cut by 5 bases and J by 3 bases, with 13 bases left in between. This CDR3 has 14 residues. The CDR3 bases are TGTGCCAGTAGTCTTACCTCAGGCGACTATGGCTACACCTTC. Its translation: CASSLTSGDYGYTF.